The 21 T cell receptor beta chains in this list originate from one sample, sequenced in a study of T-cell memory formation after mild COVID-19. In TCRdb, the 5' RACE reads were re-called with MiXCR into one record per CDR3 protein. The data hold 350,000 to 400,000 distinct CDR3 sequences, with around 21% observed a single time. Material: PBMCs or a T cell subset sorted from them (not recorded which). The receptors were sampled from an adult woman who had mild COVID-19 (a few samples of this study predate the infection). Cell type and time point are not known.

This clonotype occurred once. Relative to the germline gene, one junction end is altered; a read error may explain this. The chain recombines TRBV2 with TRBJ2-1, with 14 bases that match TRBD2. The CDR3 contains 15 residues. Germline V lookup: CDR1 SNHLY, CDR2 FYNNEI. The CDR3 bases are TGTGCCAGCAGTCCAGGGACTAGCGGGGGTGATGAGCATTTCTTC. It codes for CASSPGTSGGDEHFF.

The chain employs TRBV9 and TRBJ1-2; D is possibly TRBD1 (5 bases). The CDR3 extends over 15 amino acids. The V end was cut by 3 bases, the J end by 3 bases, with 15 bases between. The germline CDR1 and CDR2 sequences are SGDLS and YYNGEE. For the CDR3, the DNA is TGTGCCAGCAGCGCAACGGGACCGTCCCACTATGGCTACACCTTC. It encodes CASSATGPSHYGYTF.

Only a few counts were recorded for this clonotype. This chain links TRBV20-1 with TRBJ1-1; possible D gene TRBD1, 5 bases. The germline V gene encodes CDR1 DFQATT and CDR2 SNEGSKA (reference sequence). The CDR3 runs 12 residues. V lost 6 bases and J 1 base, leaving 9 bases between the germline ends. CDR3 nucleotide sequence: TGCAGTGCCCCGCAGGGGAACACTGAAGCTTTCTTT. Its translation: CSAPQGNTEAFF.

CDR3 nucleotides: TGTGCCAGCAGTTCAACAGGGGTCTATAATTCACCCCTCCACTTT. Amino acid sequence: CASSSTGVYNSPLHF. The rearrangement uses TRBV6-5 and TRBJ1-6; 7 nucleotides align to TRBD1. CDR3 length: 15 residues. V shed 4 bases, J shed 3 bases, and the junction held 3 bases outside the gene matches. CDR1 and CDR2 from the germline V gene are MNHEY and SVGAGI.

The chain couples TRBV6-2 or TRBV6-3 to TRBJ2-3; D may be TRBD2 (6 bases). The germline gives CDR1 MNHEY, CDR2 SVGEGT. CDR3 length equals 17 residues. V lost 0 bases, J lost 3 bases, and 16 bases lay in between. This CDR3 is CASSYSPGTEGTDTQYF. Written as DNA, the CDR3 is TGTGCCAGCAGTTACTCTCCCGGGACTGAGGGAACAGATACGCAGTATTTT.

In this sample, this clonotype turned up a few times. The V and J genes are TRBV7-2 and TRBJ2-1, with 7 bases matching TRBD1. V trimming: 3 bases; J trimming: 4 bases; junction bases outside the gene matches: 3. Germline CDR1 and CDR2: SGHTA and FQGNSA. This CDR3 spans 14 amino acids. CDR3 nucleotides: TGTGCCAGCAGCTTGCCAGGGGGTTACAATGAGCAGTTCTTC. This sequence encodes CASSLPGGYNEQFF. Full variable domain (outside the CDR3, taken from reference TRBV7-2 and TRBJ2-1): GAGVSQSPSNKVTEKGKDVELRCDPISGHTALYWYRQSLGQGLEFLIYFQGNSAPDKSGLPSDRFSAERTGGSVSTLTIQRTQQEDSAVYLCASSLPGGYNEQFFGPGTRLTVL.

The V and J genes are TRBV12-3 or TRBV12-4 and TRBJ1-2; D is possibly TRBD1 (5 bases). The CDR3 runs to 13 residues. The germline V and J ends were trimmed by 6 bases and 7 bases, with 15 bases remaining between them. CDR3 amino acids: CASRRYGGAGYTF. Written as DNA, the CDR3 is TGTGCCAGCAGGCGTTATGGGGGTGCTGGCTACACCTTC.

In DNA, the CDR3 is TGTGCCAGCAGGCCGGGGGGGAGCTCCTACGAGCAGTACTTC. As protein: CASRPGGSSYEQYF. V gene TRBV6-5 combines with J gene TRBJ2-7, with 8 bases aligning to TRBD2. There are 14 residues in the CDR3. The germline gives CDR1 MNHEY, CDR2 SVGAGI. Unmatched junction bases numbered 4, after V lost 6 bases and J lost 0 bases.

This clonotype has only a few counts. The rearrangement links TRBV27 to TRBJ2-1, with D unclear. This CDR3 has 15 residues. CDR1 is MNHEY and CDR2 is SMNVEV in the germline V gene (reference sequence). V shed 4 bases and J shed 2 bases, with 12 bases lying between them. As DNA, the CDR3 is TGTGCCAGCAGTTCCGATCCCTACCCCTACAATGAGCAGTTCTTC. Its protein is CASSSDPYPYNEQFF.

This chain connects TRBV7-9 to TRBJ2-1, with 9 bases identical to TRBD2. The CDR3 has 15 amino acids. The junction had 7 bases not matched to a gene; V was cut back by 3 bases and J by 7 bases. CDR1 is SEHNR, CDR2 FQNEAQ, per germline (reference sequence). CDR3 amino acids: CASSLTGTSSNEQFF. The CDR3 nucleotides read TGTGCCAGCAGCTTGACCGGGACTAGCTCTAATGAGCAGTTCTTC.

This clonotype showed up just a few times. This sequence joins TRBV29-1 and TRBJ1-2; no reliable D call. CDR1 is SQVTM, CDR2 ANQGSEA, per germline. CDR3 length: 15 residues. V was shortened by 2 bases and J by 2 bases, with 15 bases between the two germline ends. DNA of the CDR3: TGCAGCGTTGAACGACGATCCCCCACGAACTATGGCTACACCTTC. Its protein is CSVERRSPTNYGYTF. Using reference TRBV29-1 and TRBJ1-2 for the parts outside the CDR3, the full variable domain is SAVISQKPSRDICQRGTSLTIQCQVDSQVTMMFWYRQQPGQSLTLIATANQGSEATYESGFVIDKFPISRPNLTFSTLTVSNMSPEDSSIYLCSVERRSPTNYGYTFGSGTRLTVV.

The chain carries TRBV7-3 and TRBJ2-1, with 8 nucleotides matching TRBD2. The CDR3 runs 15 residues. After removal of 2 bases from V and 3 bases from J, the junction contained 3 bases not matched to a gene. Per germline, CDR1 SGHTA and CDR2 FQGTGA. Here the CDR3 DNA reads TGTGCCAGCAGCTTAGAGAGCGGGGGCTACAATGAGCAGTTCTTC. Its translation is CASSLESGGYNEQFF.

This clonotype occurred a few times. The CDR3 sequence is CASSQDRAGGINEQFF. As DNA, the CDR3 is TGCGCCAGCAGCCAAGACCGAGCGGGAGGAATAAATGAGCAGTTCTTC. The V call is TRBV4-3, the J call TRBJ2-1; the match to TRBD2 covers 9 bases. V lost 0 bases to trimming and J lost 7 bases; unmatched junction nucleotides: 7. Germline V gene data show CDR1 as LGHNA and CDR2 as YSLEER. The CDR3 length is 16 residues.

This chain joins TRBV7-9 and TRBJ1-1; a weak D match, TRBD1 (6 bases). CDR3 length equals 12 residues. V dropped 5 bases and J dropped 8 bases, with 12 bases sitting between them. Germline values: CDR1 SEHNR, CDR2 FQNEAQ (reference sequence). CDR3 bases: TGTGCCAGCAGCCCAAGGACAGAGGAAGCTTTCTTT. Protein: CASSPRTEEAFF.

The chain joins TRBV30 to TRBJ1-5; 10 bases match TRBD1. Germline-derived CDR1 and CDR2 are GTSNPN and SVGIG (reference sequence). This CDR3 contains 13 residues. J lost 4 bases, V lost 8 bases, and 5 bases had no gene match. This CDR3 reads CAVRGQGNQPQHF. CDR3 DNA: TGTGCCGTCCGGGGACAGGGGAATCAGCCCCAGCATTTT.

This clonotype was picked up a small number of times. The CDR3 loop reads CATSDGRLAGVTYNEQFF. The DNA of the CDR3 is TGTGCCACCAGTGATGGGAGACTAGCGGGAGTGACTTACAATGAGCAGTTCTTC. The chain employs TRBV24-1 and TRBJ2-1; 12 nucleotides match TRBD2. J lost 4 bases, V lost 3 bases, and 9 bases had no gene match. Germline V lookup: CDR1 KGHDR, CDR2 SFDVKD. CDR3 length: 18 amino acids.

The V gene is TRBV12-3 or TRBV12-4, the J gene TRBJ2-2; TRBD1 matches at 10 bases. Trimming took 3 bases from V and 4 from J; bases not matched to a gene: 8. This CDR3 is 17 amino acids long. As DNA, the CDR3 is TGTGCCAGCAGTTTCGCCGGGAGGACAGGGGGCACCGGGGAGCTGTTTTTT. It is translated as CASSFAGRTGGTGELFF.

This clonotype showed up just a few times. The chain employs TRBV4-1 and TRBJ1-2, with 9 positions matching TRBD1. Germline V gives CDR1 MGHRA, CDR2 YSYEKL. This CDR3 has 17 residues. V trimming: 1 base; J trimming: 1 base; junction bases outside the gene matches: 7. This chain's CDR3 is CASSQGYRTGDNYGYTF. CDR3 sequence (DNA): TGCGCCAGCAGCCAAGGGTATCGGACAGGGGATAACTATGGCTACACCTTC.

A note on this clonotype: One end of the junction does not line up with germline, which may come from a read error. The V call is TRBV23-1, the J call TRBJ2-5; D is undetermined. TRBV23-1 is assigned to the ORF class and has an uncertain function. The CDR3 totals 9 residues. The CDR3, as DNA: TGCGCCAGAAGTCGCGACACGTACTTC. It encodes CARSRDTYF.

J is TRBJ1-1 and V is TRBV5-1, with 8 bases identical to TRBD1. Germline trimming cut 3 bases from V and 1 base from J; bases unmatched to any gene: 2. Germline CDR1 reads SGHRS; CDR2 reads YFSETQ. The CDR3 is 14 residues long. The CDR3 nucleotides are TGCGCCAGCAGCTGGACAGGGCCGAACACTGAAGCTTTCTTT. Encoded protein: CASSWTGPNTEAFF.

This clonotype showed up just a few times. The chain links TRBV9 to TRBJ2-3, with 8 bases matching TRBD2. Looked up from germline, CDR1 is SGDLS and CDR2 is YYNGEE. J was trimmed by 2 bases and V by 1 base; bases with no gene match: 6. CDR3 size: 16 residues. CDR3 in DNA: TGTGCCAGCAGCGTAAGGACTAGCAGCTACACAGATACGCAGTATTTT. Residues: CASSVRTSSYTDTQYF.